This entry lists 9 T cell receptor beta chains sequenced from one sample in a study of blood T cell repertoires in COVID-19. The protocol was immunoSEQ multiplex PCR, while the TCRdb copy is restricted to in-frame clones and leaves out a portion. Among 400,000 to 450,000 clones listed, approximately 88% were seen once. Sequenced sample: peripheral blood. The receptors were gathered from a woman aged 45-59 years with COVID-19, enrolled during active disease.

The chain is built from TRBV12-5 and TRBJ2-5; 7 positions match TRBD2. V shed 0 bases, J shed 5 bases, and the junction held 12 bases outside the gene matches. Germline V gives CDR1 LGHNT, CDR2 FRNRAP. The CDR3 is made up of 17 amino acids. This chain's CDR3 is CASGLVYSGSAGETQYF. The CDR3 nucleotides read TGTGCTAGTGGTTTGGTATATAGCGGGTCGGCGGGTGAGACCCAGTACTTC.

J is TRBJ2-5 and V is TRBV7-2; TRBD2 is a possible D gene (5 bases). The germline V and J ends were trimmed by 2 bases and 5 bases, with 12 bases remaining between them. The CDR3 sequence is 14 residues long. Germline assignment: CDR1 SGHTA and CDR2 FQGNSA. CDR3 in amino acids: CASSLMGRGETQYF. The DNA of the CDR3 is TGTGCCAGCAGCTTAATGGGCAGAGGGGAGACCCAGTACTTC.

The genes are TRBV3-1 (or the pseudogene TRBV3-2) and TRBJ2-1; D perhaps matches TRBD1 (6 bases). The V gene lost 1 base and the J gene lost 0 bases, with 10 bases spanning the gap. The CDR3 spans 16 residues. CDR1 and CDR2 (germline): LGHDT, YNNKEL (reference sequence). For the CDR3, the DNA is TGTGCCAGCAGCCAAGGGACAGTCCGCTCCTACAATGAGCAGTTCTTC. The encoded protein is CASSQGTVRSYNEQFF.

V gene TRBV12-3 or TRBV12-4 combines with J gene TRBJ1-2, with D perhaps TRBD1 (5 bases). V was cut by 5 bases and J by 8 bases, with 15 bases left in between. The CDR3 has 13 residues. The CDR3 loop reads CASSQPGFGGYTF. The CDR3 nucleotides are TGTGCCAGCAGTCAGCCAGGGTTTGGCGGCTACACCTTC.

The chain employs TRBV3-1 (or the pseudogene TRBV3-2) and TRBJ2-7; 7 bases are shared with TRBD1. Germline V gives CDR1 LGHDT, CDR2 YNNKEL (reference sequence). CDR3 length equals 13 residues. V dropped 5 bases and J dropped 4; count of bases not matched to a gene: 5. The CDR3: CASSVRGLYEQYF. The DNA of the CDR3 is TGTGCCAGCAGCGTGAGGGGGCTGTACGAGCAGTACTTC.

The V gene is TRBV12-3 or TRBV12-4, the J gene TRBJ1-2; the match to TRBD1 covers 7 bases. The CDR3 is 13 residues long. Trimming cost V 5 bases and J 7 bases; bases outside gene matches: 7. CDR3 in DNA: TGTGCCAGCAGTGTGAGGGGGCGGCTTGGCTACACCTTC. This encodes CASSVRGRLGYTF.

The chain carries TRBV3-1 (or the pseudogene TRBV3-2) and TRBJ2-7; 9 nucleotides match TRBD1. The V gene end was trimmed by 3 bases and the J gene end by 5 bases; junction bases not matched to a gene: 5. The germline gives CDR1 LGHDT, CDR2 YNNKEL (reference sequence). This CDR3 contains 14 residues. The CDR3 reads CASSQAGTGNEQYF. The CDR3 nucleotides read TGTGCCAGCAGCCAGGCCGGGACAGGGAACGAGCAGTACTTC.

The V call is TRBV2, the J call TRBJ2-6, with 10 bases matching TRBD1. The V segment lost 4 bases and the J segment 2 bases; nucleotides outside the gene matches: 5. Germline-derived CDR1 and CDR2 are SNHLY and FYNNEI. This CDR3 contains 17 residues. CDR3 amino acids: CASSGDRGGAGANVLTF. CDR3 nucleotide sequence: TGTGCCAGCAGTGGGGACAGGGGAGGGGCTGGGGCCAACGTCCTGACTTTC.

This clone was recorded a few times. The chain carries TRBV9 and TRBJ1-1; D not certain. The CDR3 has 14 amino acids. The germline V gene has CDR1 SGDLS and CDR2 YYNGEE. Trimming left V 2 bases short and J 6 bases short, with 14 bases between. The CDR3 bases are TGTGCCAGCAGCGTTAGTCCTGCCGTCCCTGAAGCTTTCTTT. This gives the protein CASSVSPAVPEAFF. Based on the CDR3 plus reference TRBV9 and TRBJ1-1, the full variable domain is DSGVTQTPKHLITATGQRVTLRCSPRSGDLSVYWYQQSLDQGLQFLIQYYNGEERAKGNILERFSAQQFPDLHSELNLSSLELGDSALYFCASSVSPAVPEAFFGQGTRLTVV.